The rows below give T cell receptor beta chains drawn from one sample of a study of blood T cell repertoires in COVID-19. TCRdb's table, derived via immunoSEQ multiplex PCR, lists solely in-frame clones and lacks some. This sample has almost 90,000 clones; about 90% occur once, and the top ten carry 6.5% to 8%. Input material: peripheral blood. The receptors originated from a man aged 18 to 30 with COVID-19, enrolled during active disease. CDR3s include the opening cysteine and the closing phenylalanine or tryptophan. The D gene is left open where the match is weak. The size field is filled for only some rows; it gives once, few, many or a size class.

clone_size j_call v_call d_call cdr3_aa cdr3_nt
NA TRBJ1-2 TRBV3-1/TRBV3-2 NA CASSQGPGRDYGYTF TGTGCCAGCAGCCAAGGTCCTGGCAGGGACTATGGCTACACCTTC
once TRBJ2-2 TRBV11-2 NA CASSRPGTGELFF TGTGCCAGCAGCCGGCCGGGTACCGGGGAGCTGTTTTTT
NA TRBJ2-7 TRBV28 NA CASSLPGRTYEQYF TGTGCCAGCAGTTTACCTGGCAGAACCTACGAGCAGTACTTC
NA TRBJ2-7 TRBV6-2/TRBV6-3 TRBD1 CASSYRGQGLIEQYF TGTGCCAGCAGTTACCGGGGACAGGGTTTGATCGAGCAGTACTTC
NA TRBJ2-2 TRBV19 NA CASSIGTATGELFF TGTGCCAGTAGTATAGGAACTGCCACCGGGGAGCTGTTTTTT
NA TRBJ1-2 TRBV5-1 TRBD1 CASSGSGTGGDLAFF TGCGCCAGCAGCGGGTCCGGGACAGGGGGCGATTTGGCTTTCTTC
NA TRBJ1-1 TRBV28 NA CASSLFRAGWTEAFF TGTGCCAGCAGTTTATTTCGGGCAGGGTGGACTGAAGCTTTCTTT
NA TRBJ2-7 TRBV6-2/TRBV6-3 NA CASSTRDYEQYF TGTGCCAGCAGTACCCGAGACTACGAGCAGTACTTC
once TRBJ2-2 TRBV6-5 TRBD2 CAAQREGETGELFF TGTGCCGCGCAGCGGGAGGGGGAAACCGGGGAGCTGTTTTTT
few TRBJ2-2 TRBV6-7 NA CASSTGVTGELFF TGTGCCAGCAGTACGGGGGTCACCGGGGAGCTGTTTTTT
once TRBJ1-4 TRBV12-3/TRBV12-4 NA CASSLGGNEKLLF TGTGCCAGCAGTTTAGGAGGGAATGAAAAACTGCTTTTT
once TRBJ2-2 TRBV2 NA CASSARDSNTGELFF TGTGCCAGCAGTGCCCGGGACTCCAACACCGGGGAGCTGTTTTTT
few TRBJ2-7 TRBV11-2 TRBD2 CASSPLWAGGSYEQYF TGTGCCAGCAGCCCCCTTTGGGCGGGAGGATCCTACGAGCAGTACTTC
NA TRBJ1-5 TRBV28 NA CASLSWGDSNQPQHF TGTGCCAGCCTCTCTTGGGGGGACAGCAATCAGCCCCAGCATTTT
NA TRBJ2-2 TRBV28 TRBD2 CASSSPGRASTGELFF TGTGCCAGCAGCTCCCCGGGGAGGGCAAGCACCGGGGAGCTGTTTTTT
NA TRBJ1-5 TRBV30 NA CAWTGGGSYQPQHF TGTGCCTGGACGGGGGGGGGTTCTTATCAGCCCCAGCATTTT
NA TRBJ2-5 TRBV5-4 NA CASSLMVVIGGLEETQYF TGTGCCAGCAGCTTGATGGTAGTCATTGGAGGGTTGGAAGAGACCCAGTACTTC
NA TRBJ1-1 TRBV11-2 NA CASSSQGNTEAFF TGTGCCAGCAGCTCCCAGGGTAACACTGAAGCTTTCTTT
NA TRBJ1-2 TRBV9 TRBD1 CASSFPSGTGTPYGYTF TGTGCCAGCAGCTTCCCTTCGGGGACAGGAACACCCTATGGCTACACCTTC
few TRBJ1-2 TRBV28 TRBD1 CASSLPGQGALGYGYTF TGTGCCAGCAGTTTACCGGGACAGGGGGCGTTGGGCTATGGCTACACCTTC
NA TRBJ2-7 TRBV15 NA CATSRGGSGYEQYF TGTGCCACCAGCAGAGGTGGGAGCGGCTACGAGCAGTACTTC
NA TRBJ2-2 TRBV9 NA CASSVRVSTGELFF TGTGCCAGCAGCGTCAGGGTTTCAACCGGGGAGCTGTTTTTT
NA TRBJ2-7 TRBV28 NA CASGANRSQYF TGTGCCAGCGGGGCGAACCGAAGCCAGTACTTC
NA TRBJ2-2 TRBV27 TRBD2 CASSFRGLAVAGELFF TGTGCCAGCAGTTTCAGGGGACTAGCGGTCGCCGGGGAGCTGTTTTTT
once TRBJ2-1 TRBV2 NA CASTRNYNEQFF TGTGCCAGCACTAGGAACTACAATGAGCAGTTCTTC
few TRBJ1-3 TRBV5-1 NA CASSLKASGSGNTIYF TGCGCCAGCAGCTTGAAAGCATCGGGCTCTGGAAACACCATATATTTT
NA TRBJ1-2 TRBV5-1 TRBD1 CASSLGDREYGYTF TGCGCCAGCAGCTTGGGGGACAGGGAGTATGGCTACACCTTC
NA TRBJ2-2 TRBV7-3 TRBD2 CASSSRLAGNTGELFF TGTGCCAGCAGCTCCCGCCTAGCGGGAAACACCGGGGAGCTGTTTTTT
NA TRBJ1-1 TRBV20-1 NA CSAPWNTEAFF TGCAGTGCTCCTTGGAACACTGAAGCTTTCTTT
once TRBJ2-1 TRBV28 TRBD1 CASSAGTGIDNEQFF TGTGCCAGCAGTGCCGGGACAGGGATCGACAATGAGCAGTTCTTC
NA TRBJ1-1 TRBV30 NA CAWSVFGTEAFF TGTGCCTGGAGTGTTTTCGGCACTGAAGCTTTCTTT
once TRBJ2-3 TRBV5-4 NA CASSLVSSTLTDTQYF TGTGCCAGCAGCTTAGTCTCCTCCACTCTCACAGATACGCAGTATTTT
once TRBJ2-3 TRBV19 TRBD2 CASSTGGGSADTQYF TGTGCCAGTAGTACCGGGGGAGGGAGCGCAGATACGCAGTATTTT
NA TRBJ1-5 TRBV4-1 NA CASSQGWTALPQHF TGCGCCAGCAGCCAAGGTTGGACAGCGCTGCCCCAGCATTTT
few TRBJ2-2 TRBV10-3 TRBD2 CAISAGLAGEFGELFF TGTGCCATCAGTGCCGGACTAGCGGGGGAATTCGGGGAGCTGTTTTTT
NA TRBJ2-7 TRBV7-2 TRBD2 CASSTIAGGPYEQYF TGTGCCAGCAGCACCATAGCGGGAGGCCCTTACGAGCAGTACTTC
NA TRBJ1-1 TRBV16 NA CASSPQAYAEAFF TGTGCCAGCAGCCCACAGGCGTACGCTGAAGCTTTCTTT
NA TRBJ1-2 TRBV6-2/TRBV6-3 TRBD1 CASSPRQGLAYGYTF TGTGCCAGCAGCCCTCGACAGGGTTTGGCCTATGGCTACACCTTC
NA TRBJ1-5 TRBV27 TRBD1 CASSTTGTGVGQPQHF TGTGCCAGCAGTACAACCGGGACAGGGGTGGGTCAGCCCCAGCATTTT
NA TRBJ2-7 TRBV7-9 NA CASSSRGRTYEQYF TGTGCCAGCAGCTCCAGGGGGAGGACCTACGAGCAGTACTTC
few TRBJ1-6 TRBV2 NA CASSPRTGGNSPLHF TGTGCCAGCAGCCCTAGGACGGGGGGAAATTCACCCCTCCACTTT
NA TRBJ2-7 TRBV27 TRBD2 CASSLQREPYEQYF TGTGCCAGCAGTTTACAGCGGGAGCCGTACGAGCAGTACTTC
NA TRBJ2-7 TRBV28 NA CASSGPRVLQGHEQYF TGTGCCAGCAGTGGGCCTCGGGTATTGCAGGGCCACGAGCAGTACTTC
NA TRBJ1-4 TRBV5-1 NA CASSLEGHPGTNEKLLF TGCGCCAGCAGCTTGGAGGGACACCCGGGGACTAATGAAAAACTGCTTTTT
NA TRBJ2-2 TRBV27 NA CASSLRRVYTGELFF TGTGCCAGCAGTTTAAGGCGGGTCTACACCGGGGAGCTGTTTTTT
NA TRBJ1-6 TRBV11-2 TRBD1 CASSSSKRQGLNSPLHF TGTGCCAGCAGCTCCTCAAAAAGACAGGGCCTGAATTCACCCCTCCACTTT
NA TRBJ2-1 TRBV3-1/TRBV3-2 NA CASSPFQDEQFF TGTGCCAGCAGCCCATTCCAGGATGAGCAGTTCTTC
NA TRBJ1-5 TRBV28 TRBD1 CASSALLDRGLSNQPQHF TGTGCCAGCAGTGCCCTTTTAGACAGGGGGTTGAGCAATCAGCCCCAGCATTTT
NA TRBJ2-7 TRBV7-2 TRBD2 CASSLASGLAGGSYEQYF TGTGCCAGCAGCTTAGCGTCAGGACTAGCGGGAGGGTCCTACGAGCAGTACTTC
NA TRBJ1-5 TRBV6-5 NA CASSYSGGTQPQHF TGTGCCAGCAGTTACTCTGGAGGGACTCAGCCCCAGCATTTT
NA TRBJ2-5 TRBV5-1 NA CASSFSRGRETQYF TGCGCCAGCAGCTTCAGTAGGGGAAGAGAGACCCAGTACTTC
NA TRBJ1-3 TRBV9 NA CASSVEGGNTIYF TGTGCCAGCAGCGTAGAGGGGGGAAACACCATATATTTT
NA TRBJ1-2 TRBV29-1 NA CSVPSLGGYGYTF TGCAGCGTGCCCTCCCTGGGGGGCTATGGCTACACCTTC
NA TRBJ2-1 TRBV27 NA CATKGTQGGPGNEQFF TGTGCCACCAAGGGGACACAGGGCGGGCCAGGCAATGAGCAGTTCTTC
NA TRBJ1-2 TRBV12-5 NA CASGLDHETENYGYTF TGTGCTAGTGGTTTGGACCACGAGACAGAAAACTATGGCTACACCTTC
NA TRBJ2-7 TRBV7-6 TRBD1 CASSHHRDRVPYEQYF TGTGCCAGCAGCCACCACCGGGACAGGGTCCCCTACGAGCAGTACTTC
NA TRBJ2-7 TRBV5-5 TRBD1 CASSAPGQGVHEQYF TGTGCCAGCAGCGCACCGGGACAGGGGGTCCACGAGCAGTACTTC